A single T cell receptor beta chain is shown here with its context. This clonotype was counted at least ten times. The antigen it recognizes is unknown. No clone much larger than this one lies a single base away; base qualities are absent. Libraries came from RACE. Sequencing was performed on a NextSeq 500. Library preparation attached unique molecular identifiers to individual cDNA molecules for quantitative, reproducible TCR counting. Each blood RNA sample was used to sequence both TCR alpha and TCR beta chains. On the study's bioinformatics: A median of around 100,000 TCRs per sample was observed, with a range of about 20,000 to 750,000. The Decombinator software suite was used to annotate the V, J and CDR3 of the TCR reads. For PS versus PT1 abundance plots, all samples were subsampled to the same number of TCRs (28,000). Expanded TCRs were defined as absent before sensitization and observed at least eight times at the 2-week time point. TCRdb handled the public reads itself, with Q25 trimming in fastp and clone calling in MiXCR, and kept productive beta chains. Rows merge per CDR3 protein into single entries with the most common DNA and genes. The authors' filters were not applied to this entry. The sample table holds about 110,000 distinct CDR3 sequences, of which 9% to 9.5% were seen once. The top ten clones comprise approximately 2.8% of the sample.

These data come from a study of human T cells and chemical hapten exposure (dated by TCRdb to the early 2020s). Looking at the study overall: For sensitization, 2% DPC in acetone was applied to an approximately 2 cm by approximately 2 cm area of upper inner arm skin. Weekly therapeutic DPC doses were additionally applied to the scalp of patients throughout the roughly 25-week study period. Patch testing was done on the upper back using Finn chambers containing 0.01% DPC, and results were scored after 6 days according to International Contact Dermatitis Research Group standards. Most of the patients in the cohort were female, and the cohort covered alopecia areata with under or over 50% scalp involvement, alopecia totalis and alopecia universalis. Libraries were pooled for sequencing, and per-sample TCR yields varied mainly because of small differences in library volumes within the pool. In alopecia patients, the study followed how the peripheral blood TCR repertoire changed in vivo over primary and secondary sensitization to diphenylcyclopropenone (DPC), a hapten. Blood samples were taken from patients before sensitization (week 0) and then at 2, 6 and about 24 weeks after DPC sensitization. Twenty-nine alopecia patients gave blood for TCR sequencing at one to four time points (pre-sensitization, 2, 6 and 24 weeks).

According to the study, the label for this sample's time point signals: patch test 2, 6 weeks after DPC sensitization. The sample's treatment or condition label, decoded: therapeutic diphenylcyclopropenone sensitization with weekly scalp DPC. At every patch-test visit, the blood draw took place before the patch test was put on. To be eligible, patients had to be aged 18 to 70, diagnosed with alopecia and judged suitable for DPC therapy, while pregnant patients were excluded. Unfractionated whole blood was collected in Tempus Blood RNA tubes, and total RNA was extracted from that blood. Overall study outcomes, separate from this receptor: After repeated subsampling, changes were observed in the strength of the expansion versus patch-test correlation and in the threshold at which the correlation became significant. Because every patient had alopecia, a presumed autoimmune disease, the patients' immune response might differ from that of healthy individuals. The number of TCRs above 1 in 1000 frequency did not change with DPC sensitization; there was no evidence of global repertoire structure alterations. Significantly more large CDR3 similarity clusters were formed by expanded TCRs than by pre-sensitization or healthy control sets, consistent with antigen-driven responses. Patch test score was positively correlated with the number of PT1 expanded TCRs, with significance at thresholds 8, 16 and 32 but not at 4.

The clonotype comes from a woman aged 40 to 50 with alopecia areata. Some clones in this sample may be carry-over from other donors' samples. The specimen was whole blood, collected in connection with sensitization to the hapten diphenylcyclopropenone (DPC).

The CDR3 in this case is CSARDRTGGSSYNSPLHF. The DNA reads TGCAGTGCTAGAGATCGGACGGGGGGAAGCTCCTATAATTCACCCCTCCACTTT. The chain is made from TRBV20-1 and TRBJ1-6; a weak D assignment points to TRBD1 (5 bases agree). CDR1 DFQATT and CDR2 SNEGSKA were looked up in the germline V gene (reference sequence). The junction carries 15 bases between V and J, which are trimmed by 0 bases and 0 bases respectively. The CDR3 has 18 amino acids, counting the end cysteine and phenylalanine. Kept here is only the CDR3 DNA, which spans 54 bases and is read in frame from base 1.